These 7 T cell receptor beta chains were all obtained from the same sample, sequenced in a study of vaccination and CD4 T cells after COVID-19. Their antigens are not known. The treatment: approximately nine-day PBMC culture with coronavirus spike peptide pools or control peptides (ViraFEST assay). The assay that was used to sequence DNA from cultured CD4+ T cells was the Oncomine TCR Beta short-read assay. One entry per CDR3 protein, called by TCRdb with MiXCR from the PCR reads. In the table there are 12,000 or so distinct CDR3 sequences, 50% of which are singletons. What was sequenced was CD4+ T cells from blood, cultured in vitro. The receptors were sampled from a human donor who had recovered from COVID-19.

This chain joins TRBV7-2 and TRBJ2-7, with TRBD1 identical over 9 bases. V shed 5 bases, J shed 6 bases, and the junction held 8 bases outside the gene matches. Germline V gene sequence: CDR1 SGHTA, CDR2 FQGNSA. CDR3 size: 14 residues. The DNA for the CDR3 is TGTGCCAGCAGCGGCCGGGACAGGGTCAGCGAGCAGTACTTC. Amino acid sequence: CASSGRDRVSEQYF.

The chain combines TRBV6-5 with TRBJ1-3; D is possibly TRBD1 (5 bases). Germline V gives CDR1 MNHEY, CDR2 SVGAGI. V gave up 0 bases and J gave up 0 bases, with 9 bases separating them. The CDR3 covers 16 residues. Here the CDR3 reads CASSYSGQLSGNTIYF. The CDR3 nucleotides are TGTGCCAGCAGTTACTCGGGGCAGCTCTCTGGAAACACCATATATTTT.

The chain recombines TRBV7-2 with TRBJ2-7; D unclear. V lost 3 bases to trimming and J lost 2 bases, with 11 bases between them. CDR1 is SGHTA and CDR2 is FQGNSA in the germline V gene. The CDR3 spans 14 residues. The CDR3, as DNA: TGTGCCAGCAGCTTGTCCGGACGTACCTACGAGCAGTACTTC. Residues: CASSLSGRTYEQYF.

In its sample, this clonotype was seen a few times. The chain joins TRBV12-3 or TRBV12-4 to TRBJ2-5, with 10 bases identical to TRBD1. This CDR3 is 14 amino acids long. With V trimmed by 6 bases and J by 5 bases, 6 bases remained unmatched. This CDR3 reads CASSGGQGSETQYF. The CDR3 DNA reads TGTGCCAGCAGCGGGGGACAGGGGAGCGAGACCCAGTACTTC.

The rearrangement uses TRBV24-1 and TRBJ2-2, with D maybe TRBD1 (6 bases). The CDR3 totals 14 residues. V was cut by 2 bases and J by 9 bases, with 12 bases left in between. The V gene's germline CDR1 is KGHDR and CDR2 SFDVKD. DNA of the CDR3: TGTGCCACCAGTGATTCCACAGGGTACAGGGAGCTGTTTTTT. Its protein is CATSDSTGYRELFF.

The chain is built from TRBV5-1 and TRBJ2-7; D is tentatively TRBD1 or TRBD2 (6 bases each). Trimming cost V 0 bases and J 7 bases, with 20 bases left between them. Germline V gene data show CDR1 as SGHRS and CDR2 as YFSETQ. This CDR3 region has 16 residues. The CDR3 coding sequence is TGCGCCAGCAGCTTGGGACAGACCCGGGGGCAAGGGGAGCAGTACTTC. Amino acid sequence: CASSLGQTRGQGEQYF.

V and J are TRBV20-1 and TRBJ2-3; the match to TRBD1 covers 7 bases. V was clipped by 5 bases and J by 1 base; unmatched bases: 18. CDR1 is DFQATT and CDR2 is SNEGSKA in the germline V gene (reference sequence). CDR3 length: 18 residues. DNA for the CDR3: TGCAGTGCTTTGGACAGGCATAGGTGGAGGCGGGGCACAGATACGCAGTATTTT. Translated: CSALDRHRWRRGTDTQYF.